This T cell receptor beta chain emerged from a study of response to subunit inactivated influenza vaccine. Trimming took 1 base from V and 6 from J; bases not matched to a gene: 10. This CDR3 is built from 17 residues. CDR1 is SGHRS, CDR2 YFSETQ, per germline. This clonotype was seen a few times. The target antigen is unknown. Overall study findings and caveats: Few new T cells, the authors suggested, are recruited by each seasonal influenza vaccination.

TCRdb called the RT-PCR reads again in MiXCR, with one record for every CDR3 protein. Altogether 750,000 to 850,000 distinct CDR3 sequences are present, about 18% being singletons, with the ten largest covering 11%. This TCR was sampled from a man in his fifties or sixties who received an inactivated influenza vaccine. The source was PBMCs from blood, collected more than 4 days after vaccination. The V call is TRBV5-1, the J call TRBJ1-1; TRBD1 matches at 12 bases. CDR3 bases: TGCGCCAGCAGCTTGTTTCCGGGACAGGGGGCGCGGGCTGAAGCTTTCTTT. Amino acids: CASSLFPGQGARAEAFF.